A single sample is the source of the 14 T cell receptor beta chains below, sequenced in a study of T cells in Graves' hyperthyroidism and ophthalmopathy. The TCR beta CDR3 regions underwent amplification using RNA transcripts as the source. Initially, a first-round RT-PCR of the TCR CDR3 employed the HTBI primer set. TCRdb reprocessed the multiplex PCR reads via MiXCR and lists one record per CDR3 protein. Among about 320,000 distinct CDR3 sequences listed, over 15% were seen once. Sequenced: blood. The origin of the receptors is a man aged 30 to 39 with Graves' hyperthyroidism.

This clonotype was observed at least ten times. The rearrangement joins TRBV2 to TRBJ2-3; TRBD2 matches at 8 bases. Germline CDR1 is SNHLY and CDR2 is FYNNEI. CDR3 length equals 14 residues. V lost 8 bases and J lost 2; bases outside the gene matches: 6. CDR3 coding DNA: TGTGCCAGCTGTCTAGCGGGTAACACAGATACGCAGTATTTT. It translates to CASCLAGNTDTQYF. Drawing the rest from reference TRBV2 and TRBJ2-3, the complete variable domain is EPEVTQTPSHQVTQMGQEVILRCVPISNHLYFYWYRQILGQKVEFLVSFYNNEISEKSEIFDDQFSVERPDGSNFTLKIRSTKLEDSAMYFCASCLAGNTDTQYFGPGTRLTVL.

This clonotype has at least ten counts. This chain joins TRBV20-1 and TRBJ1-4; TRBD1 matches 7 bases. Germline CDR1 reads DFQATT; CDR2 reads SNEGSKA (reference sequence). This CDR3 is 14 amino acids long. Germline trimming cut 5 bases from V and 6 bases from J; bases unmatched to any gene: 9. CDR3 sequence: CSAPGTEDDEKLFF. The DNA for the CDR3 is TGCAGTGCTCCCGGGACAGAGGATGATGAAAAACTGTTTTTT.

This clonotype was detected many times. The gene calls are TRBV30 and TRBJ2-1; D might be TRBD1 (5 bases). CDR3 size: 15 residues. CDR1 is GTSNPN and CDR2 is SVGIG in the germline V gene (reference sequence). Trimming pared 3 bases from V and 5 bases from J, leaving 17 bases between. The CDR3 sequence is CAWSPGVGHDNEQFF. The CDR3 DNA reads TGTGCCTGGAGCCCCGGCGTCGGACACGACAATGAGCAGTTCTTC. Complete variable domain (other parts from reference TRBV30 and TRBJ2-1): SQTIHQWPATLVQPVGSPLSLECTVEGTSNPNLYWYRQAAGRGLQLLFYSVGIGQISSEVPQNLSASRPQDRQFILSSKKLLLSDSGFYLCAWSPGVGHDNEQFFGPGTRLTVL.

There are many counts of this clonotype. The chain employs TRBV5-1 and TRBJ2-3, with a tentative D call TRBD2 (5 bases). The CDR3 runs to 14 residues. Trimming removed 3 bases from V and 1 base from J, with 9 bases in between. Germline loops: CDR1 SGHRS, CDR2 YFSETQ. The CDR3 region is CASSSYGGTDTQYF. Here the CDR3 DNA reads TGCGCCAGCAGCTCGTACGGGGGCACAGATACGCAGTATTTT.

J is TRBJ2-7 and V is TRBV7-9; 12 nucleotides agree with TRBD2. The junction had 4 bases not matched to a gene; V was cut back by 2 bases and J by 5 bases. Germline lookup yields CDR1 SEHNR and CDR2 FQNEAQ (reference sequence). The CDR3 contains 15 residues. This CDR3 reads CASSLLAGGKNEQYF. Here the CDR3 DNA reads TGTGCCAGCAGCTTACTAGCGGGAGGGAAAAACGAGCAGTACTTC.

V and J are TRBV5-6 and TRBJ1-3, with D unresolved. This CDR3 has 12 amino acids. The germline V gene has CDR1 SGHDT and CDR2 YYEEEE. The V and J ends lost 4 bases and 4 bases respectively, with 6 bases between them. CDR3: CASSREGNTIYF. In nucleotides, the CDR3 is TGTGCCAGCAGCCGCGAGGGAAACACCATATATTTT.

This clonotype has just a few counts. This chain joins TRBV24-1 and TRBJ1-5; D perhaps matches TRBD1 (5 bases). From germline, CDR1 is KGHDR and CDR2 SFDVKD. V gave up 7 bases and J gave up 5 bases, with 14 bases separating them. The CDR3 is made up of 14 amino acids. The CDR3 sequence is CATRGTGGDQPQHF. The CDR3 region has the DNA TGTGCCACCAGAGGGACCGGGGGTGATCAGCCCCAGCATTTT.

This clonotype has a count of ten or more. The CDR3 DNA reads as TGTGCCAGCAGCTTAGGAGGGGCTAACACCGGGGAGCTGTTTTTT. Protein: CASSLGGANTGELFF. This chain links TRBV11-3 with TRBJ2-2, with D possibly called TRBD1 or TRBD2 (5 bases each). Trimming took off 1 base at V and 2 bases at J, with 8 bases between the two ends. CDR3 size: 15 residues. Per germline, CDR1 SGHNT and CDR2 YENEEA. The full variable domain, its missing parts supplied by reference TRBV11-3 and TRBJ2-2, is EAGVVQSPRYKIIEKKQPVAFWCNPISGHNTLYWYLQNLGQGPELLIRYENEEAVDDSQLPKDRFSAERLKGVDSTLKIQPAELGDSAVYLCASSLGGANTGELFFGEGSRLTVL.

This clonotype appeared a few times. The J gene is TRBJ2-1, the V gene TRBV5-1; D may be TRBD2 (5 bases). There are 15 residues in the CDR3. V dropped 4 bases and J dropped 1 base, with 12 bases sitting between them. Germline V gene lookup returns CDR1 SGHRS and CDR2 YFSETQ. The DNA of the CDR3 is TGCGCCAGCAGCCCCTGGCCGGGGTCCTACAATGAGCAGTTCTTC. Translating gives CASSPWPGSYNEQFF.

This clonotype was detected ten times or more. The chain carries TRBV11-2 and TRBJ2-3; a possible D gene is TRBD2 (5 bases). The CDR3 runs to 16 residues. Germline V gene sequence: CDR1 SGHAT, CDR2 FQNNGV. V was clipped by 5 bases and J by 0 bases, with 15 bases between them. The CDR3 region is CASSHGSGSSTDTQYF. The CDR3 DNA reads as TGTGCCAGCAGCCATGGGAGCGGATCTAGCACAGATACGCAGTATTTT.

The gene calls are TRBV27 and TRBJ2-2; D is unclear. This CDR3 is built from 14 residues. V was pared by 3 bases and J by 5 bases, with 10 bases between. Germline V gives CDR1 MNHEY, CDR2 SMNVEV (reference sequence). CDR3: CASSFSLGTGELFF. The CDR3 bases are TGTGCCAGCAGTTTTTCTTTAGGGACCGGGGAGCTGTTTTTT.

Note on this clonotype: Just one base apart from a much larger clone, this may be a read error. V usage is TRBV27 and J usage is TRBJ2-7; the match to TRBD1 covers 7 bases. Germline V gene lookup returns CDR1 MNHEY and CDR2 SMNVEV (reference sequence). The CDR3 is 15 residues long. This CDR3 is CGSTSLGQESYEQYF. In DNA, the CDR3 is TGTGGCAGCACCTCATTAGGACAGGAGTCCTACGAGCAGTACTTC.

V usage is TRBV5-1 and J usage is TRBJ2-2, with D tentatively TRBD1 or TRBD2 (7 bases each). Trimming removed 6 bases at V and 6 bases at J, with 15 bases between. The CDR3 has 14 residues. Germline loops: CDR1 SGHRS, CDR2 YFSETQ. CDR3 sequence (DNA): TGCGCCAGCACCAGGGGGGGGTCCCCCGGGGAGCTGTTTTTT. It is translated as CASTRGGSPGELFF.

This clonotype was detected ten times or more. This rearrangement joins TRBV11-2 to TRBJ2-2; D possibly uses TRBD1 or TRBD2 (5 bases each). V was trimmed by 6 bases and J by 0 bases, leaving 14 bases between them. CDR1 is SGHAT, CDR2 FQNNGV, per germline. The CDR3 contains 16 residues. The CDR3 nucleotides are TGTGCCAGCAGAAGGAGGCCCAGGGCGAACACCGGGGAGCTGTTTTTT. It translates to CASRRRPRANTGELFF.